Sequencing of this T cell receptor (beta chain) was carried out in a study of tumor-infiltrating lymphocytes in glioblastoma multiforme. Study results and limitations: Functional subtype sorting of these T cells was not performed. TCR plus mutation findings rest on a single glioblastoma patient.

Three nested ARM-PCR rounds with V-beta and C-beta primers built TCRB libraries. Unique molecular identifiers were not described for the libraries. TCRdb ran MiXCR on the multiplex PCR reads and lists one entry per CDR3 protein. The sample records 25,000 to 35,000 distinct CDR3 sequences, approximately 60% being singletons. As for this clonotype: What it recognizes is unknown. One base away lies a much larger clone, so this may be a sequencing read error.

This CDR3 spans 17 amino acids. From germline, CDR1 is MRHNA and CDR2 SNTAGT. The sequenced sample consisted of brain tumor tissue. This receptor was obtained from a male donor with glioblastoma. The chain uses TRBV6-4 and TRBJ1-5; 7 nucleotides agree with TRBD1. The CDR3 protein is CASSDSRDSRNNRPQHF. CDR3 bases: TGTGCCAGCAGTGACTCTAGGGACAGCCGCAACAATCGGCCCCAGCATTTT.